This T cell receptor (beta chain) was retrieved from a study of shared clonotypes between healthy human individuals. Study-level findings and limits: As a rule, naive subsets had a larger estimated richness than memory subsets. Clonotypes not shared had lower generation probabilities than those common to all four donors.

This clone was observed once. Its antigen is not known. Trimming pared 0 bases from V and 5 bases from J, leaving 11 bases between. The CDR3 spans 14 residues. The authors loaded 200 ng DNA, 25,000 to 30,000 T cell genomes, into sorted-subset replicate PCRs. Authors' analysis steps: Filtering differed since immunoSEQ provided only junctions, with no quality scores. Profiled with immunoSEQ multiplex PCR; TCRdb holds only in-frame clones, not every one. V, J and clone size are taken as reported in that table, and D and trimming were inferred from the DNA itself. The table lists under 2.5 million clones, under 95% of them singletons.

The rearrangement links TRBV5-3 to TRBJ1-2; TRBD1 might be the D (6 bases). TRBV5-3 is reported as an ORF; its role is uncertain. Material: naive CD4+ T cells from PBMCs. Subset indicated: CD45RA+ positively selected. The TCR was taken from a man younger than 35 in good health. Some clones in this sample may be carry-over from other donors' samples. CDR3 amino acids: CARSLEGTPYGYTF. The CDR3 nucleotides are TGTGCCAGAAGCTTGGAAGGGACACCATATGGCTACACCTTC.